This record concerns one T cell receptor (beta chain) sequence. Its antigen is undetermined. The sample belongs to a study of memory CD8 T cells in hepatitis C reinfection. Study in general: Samples late or after reinfection came 12 to 24 weeks post-detection.

The protocol was immunoSEQ multiplex PCR, while the TCRdb copy is restricted to in-frame clones and leaves out a portion. The sample contains tens of thousands of clones, 75% to 90% of which appear only once. Findings and caveats of the study: With 5 or 6 donors, public clonotype conclusions could not be definitive.

Time point described: late/post reinfection, 12 to 24 weeks after detection. The sorted cells went straight to TCR sequencing with no prior in vitro expansion. People who inject drugs from Montreal's HEPCO study were the donors. At all three reinfection time points, viable CD3+ CD8+ CD45RO- cells from a couple of donors served as controls. Material for sequencing was naive CD8+ T cells sorted from blood. This receptor was obtained from a young man with hepatitis C virus infection.

CDR3 loop: CASSDRLAGNTGELFF. CDR3 DNA: TGTGCCAGCAGCGATCGACTAGCGGGGAACACCGGGGAGCTGTTTTTT. This sequence joins TRBV9 and TRBJ2-2, with 10 bases that match TRBD2. J gave up 1 base and V 3 bases, and 3 bases lay outside the gene matches. In germline, CDR1 is SGDLS, CDR2 YYNGEE. The CDR3 is made up of 16 amino acids.